Following are 27 T cell receptor beta chains from one sample sequenced in a study of T cell clonotyping in hematopoietic cell transplantation. The protocol was immunoSEQ multiplex PCR, while the TCRdb copy is restricted to in-frame clones and leaves out a portion. The sample has some 30,000 clones; 92% are singletons. This material consisted of PBMCs, taken 100 days after allogeneic stem cell transplant. Receptors originate from a female patient aged 50-65 years who had an allogeneic stem cell transplant from a related donor, so the T cells may come from the graft donor. Some clones in this sample may be carry-over from other donors' samples.

The chain recombines TRBV19 with TRBJ1-5; D ambiguous. This CDR3 is built from 17 residues. CDR1 is LNHDA, CDR2 SQIVND, per germline (reference sequence). V lost 5 bases and J lost 2, with 19 bases in between. CDR3 DNA: TGTGCCAGTAGTCTGCATGCGGGATCTGACGGCAATCAGCCCCAGCATTTT. Its protein product is CASSLHAGSDGNQPQHF.

This chain connects TRBV2 to TRBJ2-5, with TRBD2 matching over 8 bases. Germline values: CDR1 SNHLY, CDR2 FYNNEI. This CDR3 region has 14 residues. With V trimmed by 4 bases and J by 4 bases, 5 bases remained unmatched. The DNA of the CDR3 is TGTGCCAGCAGTGGCGCGGGGGGTAGAGAGACCCAGTACTTC. It codes for CASSGAGGRETQYF.

The rearrangement uses TRBV6-5 and TRBJ1-2, with D perhaps TRBD1 (6 bases). V lost 5 bases and J lost 4, with 11 bases in between. The CDR3 consists of 13 residues. Per the germline V gene, CDR1 is MNHEY and CDR2 is SVGAGI. In DNA form, the CDR3 reads TGTGCCAGCAGTAAGGACAGCGTCTATGGCTACACCTTC. Protein product: CASSKDSVYGYTF.

This clone was counted a few times. The J gene is TRBJ2-7, the V gene TRBV2; 7 bases match TRBD1. Trimming took 7 bases from V and 4 from J; bases not matched to a gene: 10. This CDR3 has 14 residues. Germline-derived CDR1 and CDR2 are SNHLY and FYNNEI. The CDR3 DNA follows: TGTGCCAGCAAGGTGACAGGGAGTTTGTACGAGCAGTACTTC. It is translated as CASKVTGSLYEQYF.

The rearrangement uses TRBV4-1 and TRBJ2-2, with TRBD2 matching over 9 bases. This CDR3 contains 16 residues. From germline, CDR1 is MGHRA and CDR2 YSYEKL. V trimming: 4 bases; J trimming: 1 base; junction bases outside the gene matches: 4. CDR3 bases: TGCGCCAGCAGCCGCTATAGCGGGAGGAACACCGGGGAGCTGTTTTTT. Its protein product is CASSRYSGRNTGELFF.

V is TRBV14 and J is TRBJ1-2, with 10 positions matching TRBD1. The V segment lost 4 bases and the J segment 7 bases; nucleotides outside the gene matches: 3. The CDR3 has 13 amino acids. Germline V gene lookup returns CDR1 SGHDN and CDR2 FVKESK. CDR3 in amino acids: CASSRDRGSGYTF. In DNA form, the CDR3 reads TGTGCCAGCAGCCGGGACAGGGGCTCTGGCTACACCTTC. Based on the CDR3 plus reference TRBV14 and TRBJ1-2, the full variable domain is EAGVTQFPSHSVIEKGQTVTLRCDPISGHDNLYWYRRVMGKEIKFLLHFVKESKQDESGMPNNRFLAERTGGTYSTLKVQPAELEDSGVYFCASSRDRGSGYTFGSGTRLTVV.

The chain joins TRBV5-1 to TRBJ2-1, with 9 nucleotides matching TRBD2. Germline V gives CDR1 SGHRS, CDR2 YFSETQ. CDR3 size: 18 residues. Trimming took 8 bases from V and 8 from J; bases not matched to a gene: 23. The CDR3 is CASSEGRSGGLGADEQFF. The CDR3 DNA is TGCGCCAGTTCCGAAGGTCGTAGCGGGGGACTCGGTGCCGATGAGCAGTTCTTC.

This rearrangement joins TRBV5-1 to TRBJ1-2; 7 bases agree with TRBD1. Trimming removed 4 bases from V and 5 bases from J; junction bases left unmatched: 11. This CDR3 contains 15 residues. Per germline, CDR1 SGHRS and CDR2 YFSETQ. The CDR3 region has the DNA TGCGCCAGCAGCCCCGGGACAGCGGATGGGTATGGCTACACCTTC. It encodes CASSPGTADGYGYTF.

This chain uses TRBV30 with TRBJ1-1; TRBD1 agrees at 7 bases. The germline V gene has CDR1 GTSNPN and CDR2 SVGIG (reference sequence). V lost 4 bases, J lost 0 bases, and 8 bases stayed unmatched. The CDR3 length is 15 residues. For the CDR3, the DNA is TGTGCCTGGACCTCGGACAGGTCCCTGAACACTGAAGCTTTCTTT. Its protein is CAWTSDRSLNTEAFF.

The genes are TRBV27 and TRBJ2-5, with D perhaps TRBD2 (7 bases). V dropped 2 bases and J dropped 5 bases, with 12 bases sitting between them. The CDR3 consists of 14 residues. Germline V gene lookup returns CDR1 MNHEY and CDR2 SMNVEV (reference sequence). CDR3 DNA sequence: TGTGCCAGCAGTTTAGTAGGGGGGGAGGAGACCCAGTACTTC. Its translation: CASSLVGGEETQYF.

This clone was counted once. The chain recombines TRBV20-1 with TRBJ1-1, with a tentative D call TRBD1 (5 bases). This CDR3 is built from 11 residues. V was clipped by 8 bases and J by 8 bases, with 15 bases between them. The germline CDR1 and CDR2 sequences are DFQATT and SNEGSKA (reference sequence). DNA for the CDR3: TGCAGTTCTAATCGACGGGACGAAGCTTTCTTT. Its translation: CSSNRRDEAFF.

The rearrangement uses TRBV27 and TRBJ1-1; 7 bases align to TRBD1. Trimming cost V 0 bases and J 1 base; bases outside gene matches: 11. From germline, CDR1 is MNHEY and CDR2 SMNVEV (reference sequence). The CDR3 extends over 18 amino acids. The CDR3 protein is CASSLSLVGRGRNTEAFF. The CDR3 DNA reads as TGTGCCAGCAGTTTATCACTGGTCGGTAGGGGGCGGAACACTGAAGCTTTCTTT.

V and J are TRBV7-3 and TRBJ1-1; 8 bases fit TRBD1. This CDR3 comprises 19 residues. V shed 1 base and J 1 base; nucleotides not matched to a gene: 14. Germline values: CDR1 SGHTA, CDR2 FQGTGA. CDR3 residues: CASSLIRGTSGTGNTEAFF. The CDR3 nucleotides are TGTGCCAGCAGCTTAATTAGGGGAACTAGTGGGACAGGGAACACTGAAGCTTTCTTT. The whole variable domain, filled in from reference TRBV7-3 and TRBJ1-1, reads GAGVSQTPSNKVTEKGKYVELRCDPISGHTALYWYRQSLGQGPEFLIYFQGTGAADDSGLPNDRFFAVRPEGSVSTLKIQRTERGDSAVYLCASSLIRGTSGTGNTEAFFGQGTRLTVV.

The V gene is TRBV7-9, the J gene TRBJ1-1, with unresolved D. The V and J ends lost 3 bases and 6 bases respectively, with 8 bases between them. Germline V CDR1 and CDR2: SEHNR, FQNEAQ (reference sequence). The CDR3 has 12 residues. The DNA of the CDR3 is TGTGCCAGCAGCTTTCCGAGTCCTGAAGCTTTCTTT. Its protein product is CASSFPSPEAFF.

The J gene is TRBJ2-5, the V gene TRBV7-6; no clear D. V was pared by 5 bases and J by 4 bases, with 11 bases between. Germline assignment: CDR1 SGHVS and CDR2 FNYEAQ. This CDR3 is 13 amino acids long. CDR3 residues: CASSEYRPETQYF. The CDR3 bases are TGTGCCAGCAGCGAATACAGACCAGAGACCCAGTACTTC. Filled out from reference TRBV7-6 and TRBJ2-5, the complete variable domain reads GAGVSQSPRYKVTKRGQDVALRCDPISGHVSLYWYRQALGQGPEFLTYFNYEAQQDKSGLPNDRFSAERPEGSISTLTIQRTEQRDSAMYRCASSEYRPETQYFGPGTRLLVL.

V usage is TRBV11-2 and J usage is TRBJ1-1, with unresolved D. Germline CDR1 reads SGHAT; CDR2 reads FQNNGV. The CDR3 loop spans 13 amino acids. V was trimmed by 7 bases and J by 9 bases, leaving 18 bases between them. The CDR3 region has the DNA TGTGCCAGCAAGAGCGGGAGGGTCCGCCAAGCTTTCTTT. Translating gives CASKSGRVRQAFF.

J is TRBJ2-3 and V is TRBV29-1; 9 positions agree with TRBD1. J gave up 0 bases and V 3 bases, and 4 bases lay outside the gene matches. The germline gives CDR1 SQVTM, CDR2 ANQGSEA. This CDR3 comprises 15 residues. In DNA, the CDR3 is TGCAGCGTTGACGGGGACAGGGAGAGCACAGATACGCAGTATTTT. It codes for CSVDGDRESTDTQYF.

The J gene is TRBJ2-3, the V gene TRBV5-8, with TRBD2 matching 7 bases. CDR1 and CDR2 from the germline V gene are SGHTS and YDEGEE. This CDR3 region has 13 residues. After removal of 5 bases from V and 8 bases from J, the junction contained 8 bases not matched to a gene. CDR3 bases: TGTGCCAGCAGGCTTACTAGCGTGGGTACGCAGTATTTT. Its protein is CASRLTSVGTQYF. The full variable domain, completed using reference TRBV5-8 and TRBJ2-3, is EAGVTQSPTHLIKTRGQQATLRCSPISGHTSVYWYQQALGLGLQFLLWYDEGEERNRGNFPPRFSGRQFPNYSSELNVNALELEDSALYLCASRLTSVGTQYFGPGTRLTVL.

The chain links TRBV30 to TRBJ1-2; 7 positions match TRBD1. The CDR3 extends over 13 amino acids. Germline trimming cut 2 bases from V and 8 bases from J; bases unmatched to any gene: 8. From germline, CDR1 is GTSNPN and CDR2 SVGIG (reference sequence). CDR3: CAWSRDRISGYTF. In nucleotides, the CDR3 is TGTGCCTGGAGTAGGGACAGAATAAGCGGCTACACCTTC.

The V call is TRBV10-3, the J call TRBJ1-2; D unclear. V was trimmed by 3 bases and J by 1 base, leaving 12 bases between them. The CDR3 is made up of 15 amino acids. The germline V gene encodes CDR1 ENHRY and CDR2 SYGVKD. CDR3 sequence: CAISDFVADNYGYTF. CDR3 nucleotides: TGTGCCATCAGTGACTTCGTTGCAGATAACTATGGCTACACCTTC.

The chain is built from TRBV20-1 and TRBJ2-1, with 7 nucleotides matching TRBD1. J was trimmed by 6 bases and V by 5 bases; bases with no gene match: 1. This CDR3 is built from 11 residues. CDR1 DFQATT and CDR2 SNEGSKA come from the germline V gene (reference sequence). CDR3 region: CSARQGNEQFF. CDR3 DNA: TGCAGTGCTCGACAGGGCAATGAGCAGTTCTTC.

The rearrangement links TRBV2 to TRBJ1-3; the D is unclear. The germline CDR1 and CDR2 sequences are SNHLY and FYNNEI. This CDR3 is built from 15 residues. The V and J ends lost 6 bases and 2 bases respectively, with 14 bases between them. The DNA of the CDR3 is TGTGCCAGCAGCGGTACACGGCGTCCTGGAAACACCATATATTTT. Translation: CASSGTRRPGNTIYF.

This sequence joins TRBV19 and TRBJ1-1; D ambiguous. The CDR3 spans 10 residues. The germline CDR1 and CDR2 sequences are LNHDA and SQIVND (reference sequence). Trimming shortened V by 10 bases and J by 11 bases, and 14 bases separated the two germline ends. The CDR3 nucleotides read TGTGCCACCTCTTGGCTGTTGGCTTTCTTT. As protein: CATSWLLAFF. Complete variable domain (other parts from reference TRBV19 and TRBJ1-1): DGGITQSPKYLFRKEGQNVTLSCEQNLNHDAMYWYRQDPGQGLRLIYYSQIVNDFQKGDIAEGYSVSREKKESFPLTVTSAQKNPTAFYLCATSWLLAFFGQGTRLTVV.

The genes are TRBV6-1 and TRBJ1-2, with a possible D match to TRBD1 (6 bases). V shed 6 bases and J shed 4 bases, with 15 bases lying between them. There are 14 residues in the CDR3. Germline CDR1 MNHNS, CDR2 SASEGT. The CDR3 is CASRRITGFYGYTF. As DNA, the CDR3 is TGTGCCAGCAGGAGGATTACAGGGTTCTATGGCTACACCTTC.

The CDR3 DNA is TGTGCCAGTAGTCCACCCCTCGCAGGGCAGCCCCAGCATTTT. Protein sequence: CASSPPLAGQPQHF. The chain employs TRBV19 and TRBJ1-5; D may be TRBD1 (5 bases). Germline lookup yields CDR1 LNHDA and CDR2 SQIVND (reference sequence). The CDR3 loop spans 14 amino acids. V dropped 5 bases and J dropped 7 bases, with 15 bases sitting between them.

The chain carries TRBV7-9 and TRBJ1-2; perhaps TRBD1 as D (5 bases). Germline assignment: CDR1 SEHNR and CDR2 FQNEAQ (reference sequence). The V and J ends lost 5 bases and 6 bases respectively, with 19 bases between them. The CDR3 extends over 15 amino acids. The CDR3 DNA follows: TGTGCCAGCAGCCCCCCAAGGGGCCCGTTGCATGGCTACACCTTC. Translated: CASSPPRGPLHGYTF.

The J gene is TRBJ2-4, the V gene TRBV10-3; D call uncertain. The CDR3 has 11 amino acids. Per the germline V gene, CDR1 is ENHRY and CDR2 is SYGVKD. V lost 8 bases and J 6 bases, leaving 8 bases between the germline ends. DNA of the CDR3: TGTGCCATCGGAGATTTAAACATTCAGTACTTC. This gives the protein CAIGDLNIQYF.